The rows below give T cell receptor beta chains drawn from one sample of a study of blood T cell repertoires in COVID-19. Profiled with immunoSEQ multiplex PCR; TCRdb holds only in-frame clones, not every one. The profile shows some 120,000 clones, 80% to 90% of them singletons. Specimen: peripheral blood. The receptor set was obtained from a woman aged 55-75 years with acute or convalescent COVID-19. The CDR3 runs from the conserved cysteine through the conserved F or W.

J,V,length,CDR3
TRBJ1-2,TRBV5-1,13,CASSFGTVYGYTF
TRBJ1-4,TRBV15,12,CATRHLNEKLFF
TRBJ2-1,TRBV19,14,CASNTGGGVNEQFF
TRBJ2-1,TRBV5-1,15,CASSLVGQSSHEQFF
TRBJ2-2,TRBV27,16,CASNRIDSTGTGELFF
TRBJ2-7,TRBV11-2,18,CASSFSFPSGRTLYEQYF
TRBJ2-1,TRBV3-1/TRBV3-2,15,CASSPRFLTYNEQFF
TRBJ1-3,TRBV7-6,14,CASSRVGLGNTIYF
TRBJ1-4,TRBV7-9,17,CASSSAHAGAVNEKLFF
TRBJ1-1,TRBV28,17,CASSFGGTGVMNTEAFF
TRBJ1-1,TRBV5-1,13,CASRVWTDGEAFF
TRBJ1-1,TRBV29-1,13,CSGATGANTEAFF
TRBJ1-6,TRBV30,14,CAGSGQPYNSPLHF
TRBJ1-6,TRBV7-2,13,CASSLDSYSPLHF
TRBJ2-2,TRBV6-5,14,CASAAGAEAGELFF
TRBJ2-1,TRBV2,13,CASSGAGRMVRFF
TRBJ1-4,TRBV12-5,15,CASGPSGAANEKLFF
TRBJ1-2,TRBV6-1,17,CASSEEGHLGTGWGYTF
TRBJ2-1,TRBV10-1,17,CASSEFLAGASRGEQFF
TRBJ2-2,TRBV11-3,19,CASSLDLGVFTGAAGELFF
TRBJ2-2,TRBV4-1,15,CASSQGQGRTGELFF
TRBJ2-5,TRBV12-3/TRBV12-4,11,CASSTGETQYF
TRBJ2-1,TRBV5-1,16,CASSLGPLAGRDEQFF
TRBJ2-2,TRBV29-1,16,CSVSVKWASNPGELFF
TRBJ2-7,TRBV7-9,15,CASSPDAGPSYEQYF
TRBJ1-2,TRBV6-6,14,CASQGLERLHGYTF
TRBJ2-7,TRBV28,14,CASSPRTGPNEQYF
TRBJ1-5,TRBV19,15,CASSPAGVSFQPQHF
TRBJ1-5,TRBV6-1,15,CASSEAWGGNQPQHF
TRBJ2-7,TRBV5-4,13,CASSFRDSTEQYF
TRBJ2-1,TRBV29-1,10,CSVAYPEQFF
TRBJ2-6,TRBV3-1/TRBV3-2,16,CASSHGWGTGANVLTF
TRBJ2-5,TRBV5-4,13,CASSSGLVETQYF
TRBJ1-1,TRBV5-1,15,CASSGVVGENTEAFF
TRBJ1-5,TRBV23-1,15,CASRQTWDKRQPQHF
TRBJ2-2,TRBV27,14,CASSFNGATGELFF
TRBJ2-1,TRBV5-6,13,CASSQLRQGLPFF
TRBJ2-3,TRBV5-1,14,CASSLAGGVDTQYF
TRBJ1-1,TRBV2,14,CASSETGGNTEAFF
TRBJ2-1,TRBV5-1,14,CASSVGTANNEQFF
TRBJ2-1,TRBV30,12,CAWRGGANEQFF
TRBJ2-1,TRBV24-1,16,CATSDFSSRGVNEQFF
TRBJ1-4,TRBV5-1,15,CASSLGQSVSEKLFF
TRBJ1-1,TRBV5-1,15,CASSSLRGVNTEAFF
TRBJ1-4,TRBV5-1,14,CASSSWTGSEKLFF
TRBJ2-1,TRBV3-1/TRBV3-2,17,CASSQEGRLAGGSEQFF
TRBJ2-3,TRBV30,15,CAWSAGLPITDTQYF
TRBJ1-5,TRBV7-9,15,CASSPRGGSNQPQHF
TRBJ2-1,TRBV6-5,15,CASSYKQGYYNEQFF
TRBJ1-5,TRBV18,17,CASSPLGTGVSNQPQHF
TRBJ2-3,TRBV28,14,CATLAGGYTDTQYF
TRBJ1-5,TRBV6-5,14,CASTATDSNQPQHF
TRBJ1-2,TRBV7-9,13,CASIPDRGYGYTF
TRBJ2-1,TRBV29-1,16,CSVYLTDRFNSGEQFF
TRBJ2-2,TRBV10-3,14,CVIRTDSVTGELFF
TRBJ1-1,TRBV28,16,CASSRPGQAGNTEAFF
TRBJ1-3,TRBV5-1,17,CASSLGRGVGTGNTIYF
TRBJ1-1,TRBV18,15,CASSPGTGMNTEAFF
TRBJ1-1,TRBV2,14,CASSGYFLSTEAFF
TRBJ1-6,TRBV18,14,CASSPAGEGSPLHF